This T cell receptor beta chain was recorded in a study of blood T cell repertoires in COVID-19. Study information: Samples taken during acute and convalescent COVID-19 were collected in the United States, Italy and Spain.

Seattle-derived patients entered the study during active infection and were followed longitudinally. In germline, CDR1 is LGHDT, CDR2 YNNKEL (reference sequence). J gave up 7 bases and V 5 bases, and 4 bases lay outside the gene matches. The CDR3 is 14 residues long. Original processing methods: Estimation of nucleated cell counts was performed using reference gene primer amplification. Some clones are missing from TCRdb's copy, which holds only in-frame ones; the method was immunoSEQ multiplex PCR. V and J calls and clone size are as listed in that table; D and trimming were resolved from the DNA. The data show about 250,000 clones, more than 70% seen once.

The J gene is TRBJ2-1, the V gene TRBV3-1 (or the pseudogene TRBV3-2), with 11 bases fitting TRBD2. Sequencing was done on a sample of peripheral blood. The receptor comes from a woman older than 75 with COVID-19, enrolled during active disease. This CDR3 is CASSTSGGGNEQFF. The CDR3, as DNA: TGTGCCAGCAGCACTAGCGGGGGTGGGAATGAGCAGTTCTTC.